Each of the 7 T cell receptor beta chains below was sequenced from the same sample in a study of tumor-infiltrating lymphocytes in primary liver carcinoma. Between about 17 and 34 mg of unsorted bulk tissue served as the source from which RNA and DNA were co-extracted. The input was approximately 500 ng total RNA; TCR beta cDNA was made from it with a constant-region primer. Slightly modified ARM-PCR, run as three nested multiplex PCR rounds, produced the TCR beta libraries. TRBV1-TRBV30 forward primers paired with a C-beta reverse primer were used in the first two PCR rounds, which ran roughly 9 cycles each. TCRdb reprocessed the multiplex PCR reads via MiXCR and lists one record per CDR3 protein. Altogether around 88,000 distinct CDR3 sequences are present, 55% to 75% being singletons, with the ten largest covering 27%. Sequencing was carried out using tumor-adjacent normal liver tissue. The receptors come from a man in his forties or fifties with primary liver carcinoma and hepatitis B virus infection.

About this clonotype: This CDR3 fails to terminate in the conserved phenylalanine or tryptophan, so it likely reflects a read error. The chain joins TRBV11-2 to TRBJ1-1; TRBD1 is a possible D gene (5 bases). The V gene's germline CDR1 is SGHAT and CDR2 FQNNGV. The CDR3 length is 14 residues. The DNA of the CDR3 is TGTGCCAGTAGCTTAACCCCAGGGTACACTGAAGCTTTCATT. The encoded protein is CASSLTPGYTEAFI.

This clonotype was picked up one time. The chain combines TRBV4-1 with TRBJ1-5; D is possibly TRBD1 (5 bases). The germline V and J ends were trimmed by 0 bases and 3 bases, with 12 bases remaining between them. Germline lookup yields CDR1 MGHRA and CDR2 YSYEKL. This CDR3 is built from 16 residues. The CDR3, as DNA: TGCGCCAGCAGCCAAGAGGGGGGTGATACCAATCAGCCCCAGCATTTT. It codes for CASSQEGGDTNQPQHF.

Worth noting for this clonotype: A much larger clone sits a single nucleotide away, making a read error possible. The V gene is TRBV7-8, the J gene TRBJ2-3, with unresolved D. This CDR3 is 15 amino acids long. Germline values: CDR1 SGHVS, CDR2 FQNEAQ. The CDR3 loop is CASSTPLGVTDMQYF. CDR3 coding DNA: TGTGCCAGCAGCACCCCGCTGGGCGTCACAGATATGCAGTATTTT.

This clonotype was found many times. J is TRBJ2-7 and V is TRBV6-1; maybe TRBD2 (6 bases). Trimming shortened V by 2 bases and J by 4 bases, and 18 bases separated the two germline ends. This CDR3 comprises 16 residues. The germline V gene encodes CDR1 MNHNS and CDR2 SASEGT. CDR3 region: CASSEPVRENRYEQYF. The DNA for the CDR3 is TGTGCCAGCAGTGAACCAGTACGGGAGAATAGATACGAGCAGTACTTC.

In DNA form, the CDR3 reads TGTGCCAGCAGCGCGACAGGGGAACTCTACGAGCAGTACTTC. Its translation: CASSATGELYEQYF. The V and J genes are TRBV6-1 and TRBJ2-7; the match to TRBD1 covers 8 bases. J gave up 3 bases and V 6 bases, and 7 bases lay outside the gene matches. This CDR3 has 14 amino acids. The germline V gene has CDR1 MNHNS and CDR2 SASEGT.

Of note for this clonotype: The junction departs from the called germline gene at one end, perhaps through a read error. V gene TRBV5-6 combines with J gene TRBJ2-1, with D perhaps TRBD2 (5 bases). This CDR3 has 16 residues. CDR1 and CDR2 from the germline V gene are SGHDT and YYEEEE. This CDR3 is CPSSPVVGSSHNEQFF. The DNA for the CDR3 is TGTCCCAGCAGCCCAGTGGTAGGGAGCTCCCACAATGAGCAGTTCTTC. The whole variable domain, remainder taken from reference TRBV5-6 and TRBJ2-1, is DAGVTQSPTHLIKTRGQQVTLRCSPKSGHDTVSWYQQALGQGPQFIFQYYEEEERQRGNFPDRFSGHQFPNYSSELNVNALLLGDSALYLCPSSPVVGSSHNEQFFGPGTRLTVL.

Of note for this clonotype: An end of the junction differs from the germline gene, which may be a read error. CDR3 nucleotide sequence: TGTGTCAGCAGCAGCGGGAGGGCCCCGGCCGGAGAGCTGTTTTTT. Its translation: CVSSSGRAPAGELFF. This chain joins TRBV6-1 and TRBJ2-2, with 10 nucleotides matching TRBD2. The germline gives CDR1 MNHNS, CDR2 SASEGT. The CDR3 runs 15 residues.